This T cell receptor (beta chain) was captured by sequencing in a study of T cell responses to AZD1222 COVID-19 vaccine. General study points: Nearly half of spike-specific TCRs reportedly go after variant regions that carry no mutations. Repertoire sampling happened only post peak T cell response. Only 5 or 6 AZD1222 recipients tested seropositive at baseline. Most donors were white British and more were female, and clonal diversity was possibly underestimated.

The CDR3 consists of 14 residues. The V end was cut by 4 bases, the J end by 6 bases, with 15 bases between. CDR1 and CDR2 from the germline V gene are LNHDA and SQIVND (reference sequence). Assay: immunoSEQ multiplex PCR; the TCRdb copy retains only in-frame clones and omits some. The table shows about 150,000 clones, with over 80% occurring only once. This clone was detected once. As yet, its antigen is unknown. This chain links TRBV19 with TRBJ1-1, with TRBD1 as a possible D gene (6 bases). This receptor was taken from an adult in good health. The material sequenced was peripheral blood, taken on day 0 of MenACWY control vaccination. The CDR3 DNA follows: TGTGCCAGTAGTAAAGAGGGGGGCATCGCTGAAGCTTTCTTT. Translation: CASSKEGGIAEAFF.